The next 8 T cell receptor beta chains were all read from a single sample in a study of a mutant IDH1 vaccine in newly diagnosed glioma. Assay used: immunoSEQ multiplex PCR; TCRdb lists only in-frame clones, some missing. The data show about 70,000 clones, 80% to 90% seen once. Time point: baseline, week 1 (first vaccination visit). Treatment here: pre-vaccination baseline after standard-of-care therapy. The source material was peripheral blood mononuclear cells (PBMCs), sampled from a glioma patient treated with radiotherapy, temozolomide or both. The receptors shown here come from a woman between 18 and 29 years old with glioma. Some clones in this sample may be carry-over from other donors' samples.

The chain uses TRBV5-1 and TRBJ2-1; no clear D gene. In germline, CDR1 is SGHRS, CDR2 YFSETQ. V lost 3 bases, J lost 4 bases, and 14 bases lay in between. The CDR3 has 15 amino acids. CDR3 nucleotides: TGCGCCAGCAGCTGGGTACCCTCAGGATACAATGAGCAGTTCTTC. It is translated as CASSWVPSGYNEQFF.

The genes are TRBV5-1 and TRBJ2-1, with TRBD2 matching over 7 bases. This CDR3 is 16 amino acids long. The V segment lost 0 bases and the J segment 5 bases; nucleotides outside the gene matches: 8. CDR1 is SGHRS, CDR2 YFSETQ, per germline. The CDR3 DNA reads as TGCGCCAGCAGCTTGGCCGGTGGGAGGGCCAACAATGAGCAGTTCTTC. This codes for CASSLAGGRANNEQFF.

The chain joins TRBV9 to TRBJ2-7; D is unclear. Trimming stripped 0 bases from V and 0 bases from J, with 4 bases between. The CDR3 sequence is 13 residues long. CDR1 is SGDLS, CDR2 YYNGEE, per germline. The CDR3 here is CASSVDGSYEQYF. The CDR3, as DNA: TGTGCCAGCAGCGTAGATGGCTCCTACGAGCAGTACTTC.

The rearrangement joins TRBV7-6 to TRBJ2-7, with 9 positions matching TRBD1. The germline V gene encodes CDR1 SGHVS and CDR2 FNYEAQ. CDR3 length equals 12 residues. Trimming removed 10 bases from V and 5 bases from J; junction bases left unmatched: 6. CDR3 DNA: TGTGCCACACAGGGGGCTAAGGACGAGCAGTACTTC. Its protein is CATQGAKDEQYF.

This clone occurred a few times. Other DNA sequences of this sample code for an identical CDR3. The DNA of the CDR3 is TGTGCCAGCAGCTTGAAGAGGGGGGATCCCTACGAGCAGTACTTC. This translates into CASSLKRGDPYEQYF. The genes are TRBV5-4 and TRBJ2-7, with D tentatively TRBD1 or TRBD2 (6 bases each). CDR1 is SGHNT, CDR2 YYREEE, per germline (reference sequence). This CDR3 spans 15 amino acids. V lost 1 base, J lost 2 bases, and 13 bases lay in between.

Of note for this clone: Mismatch with germline at one junction end may stem from a read error. The chain couples TRBV29-1 to TRBJ2-3; possibly TRBD2 for D (6 bases). This CDR3 region has 11 residues. The germline V gene encodes CDR1 SQVTM and CDR2 ANQGSEA. This CDR3 reads CSAPSGDFAGF. DNA for the CDR3: TGCAGCGCCCCTTCGGGGGACTTCGCGGGTTTT.

The chain uses TRBV19 and TRBJ2-1; D not certain. V dropped 4 bases and J dropped 0 bases, with 10 bases sitting between them. The CDR3 runs 15 residues. Germline V lookup: CDR1 LNHDA, CDR2 SQIVND (reference sequence). In DNA form, the CDR3 reads TGTGCCAGTAGTACTTCCCCTAGCTCCTACAATGAGCAGTTCTTC. Its protein is CASSTSPSSYNEQFF.

The chain has TRBV5-6 and TRBJ2-6, with D possibly being TRBD1 or TRBD2 (5 bases each). The V and J ends lost 4 bases and 4 bases respectively, with 15 bases between them. CDR3 length: 16 residues. Germline-derived CDR1 and CDR2 are SGHDT and YYEEEE. For the CDR3, the DNA is TGTGCCAGCAGCCTACGGTCGGGGACCGGGGCCAACGTCCTGACTTTC. This codes for CASSLRSGTGANVLTF.